This paragraph reports one T cell receptor (beta chain). Its antigen is as yet unknown. The germline V gene has CDR1 SGHVS and CDR2 FQNEAQ. This CDR3 has 14 amino acids. V lost 4 bases, J lost 5 bases, and 14 bases lay in between. The data stem from a study of T-cell memory formation after mild COVID-19. Study-level findings and limits: Contracting CD4+ clones lay largely in CM and EM, with CD8+ ones residing in EMRA. Later expanders leaned CD4+, whereas day 15 to 85 contracting clones were balanced CD4/CD8. Several responding clones turned up in pre-infection memory, indicating that cross-reactive memory may have taken part.

TCRdb reprocessed the 5' RACE reads with MiXCR, giving one entry per CDR3 protein. This sample has a few hundred thousand distinct CDR3 sequences; around 28% occur once, and the top ten carry about 14%. The source of this sequence is an adult woman who had mild COVID-19 (a few samples of this study predate the infection). Cell type and time point are not known. This sequence joins TRBV7-8 and TRBJ2-5, with D hard to call. Sequenced sample: PBMCs or a T cell subset sorted from them (not recorded which). The CDR3 region has the DNA TGTGCCAGCAGCTCGTCTAATGTTCGGGAGACCCAGTACTTC. It is translated as CASSSSNVRETQYF.